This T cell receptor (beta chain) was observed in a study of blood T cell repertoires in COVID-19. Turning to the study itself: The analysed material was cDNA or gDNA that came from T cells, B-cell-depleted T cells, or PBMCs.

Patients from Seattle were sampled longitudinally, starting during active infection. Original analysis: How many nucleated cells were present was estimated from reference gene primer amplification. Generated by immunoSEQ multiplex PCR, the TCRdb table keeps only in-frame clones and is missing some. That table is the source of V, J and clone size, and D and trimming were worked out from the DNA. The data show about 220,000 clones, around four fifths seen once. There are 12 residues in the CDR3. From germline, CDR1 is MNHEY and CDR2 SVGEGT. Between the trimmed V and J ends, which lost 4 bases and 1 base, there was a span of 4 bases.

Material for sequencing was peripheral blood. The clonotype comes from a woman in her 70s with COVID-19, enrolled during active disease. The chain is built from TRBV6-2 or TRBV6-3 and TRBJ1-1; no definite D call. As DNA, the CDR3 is TGTGCCAGCAGTTCAGAGAACACTGAAGCTTTCTTT. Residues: CASSSENTEAFF.